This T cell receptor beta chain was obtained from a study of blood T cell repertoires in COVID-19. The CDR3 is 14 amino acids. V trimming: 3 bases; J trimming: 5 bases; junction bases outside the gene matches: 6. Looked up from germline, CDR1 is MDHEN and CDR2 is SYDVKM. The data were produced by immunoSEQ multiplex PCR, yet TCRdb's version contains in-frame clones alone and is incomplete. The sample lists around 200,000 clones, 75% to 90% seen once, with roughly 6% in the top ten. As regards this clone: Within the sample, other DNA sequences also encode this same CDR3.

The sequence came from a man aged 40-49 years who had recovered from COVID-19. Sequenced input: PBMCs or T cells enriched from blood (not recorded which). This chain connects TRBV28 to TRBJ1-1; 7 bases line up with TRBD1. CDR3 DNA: TGTGCCAGCAGTTTGTCAGGGGGGCGAACTGAAGCTTTCTTT. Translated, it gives CASSLSGGRTEAFF.